This T cell receptor (beta chain) emerged from a study of post-analysis software for immune sequencing data. Study at large: There were relapsing-remitting, secondary progressive and progressive-relapsing multiple sclerosis among the disease courses included.

Comment on this clonotype: Its target is not known.

Carried by the TCR beta cDNA libraries were unique molecular identifiers. Yield was 450,000 to 650,000 cDNA molecules from roughly 0.93 to 9.6 million T cells. Via MiXCR, TCRdb re-called the PCR reads, giving one row per CDR3 protein. Of about 770,000 distinct CDR3 sequences in the sample, 35% to 55% were seen once. Germline V gives CDR1 DFQATT, CDR2 SNEGSKA (reference sequence). Trimming removed 7 bases from V and 7 bases from J; junction bases left unmatched: 8. The CDR3 runs 13 residues. Study observations and caveats: Controls showed lower frequencies than patients for a few TRBV segments, and TRBV5-6, TRBV5-1 and TRBV20-1 were among these.

The sequence came from a girl aged 5-17 years with multiple sclerosis. The J gene is TRBJ2-4, the V gene TRBV20-1; TRBD1 matches 9 bases. What was sequenced was blood. This CDR3 reads CSVPGTGLNIQYF. Here the CDR3 DNA reads TGCAGTGTTCCCGGGACAGGGCTGAACATTCAGTACTTC.